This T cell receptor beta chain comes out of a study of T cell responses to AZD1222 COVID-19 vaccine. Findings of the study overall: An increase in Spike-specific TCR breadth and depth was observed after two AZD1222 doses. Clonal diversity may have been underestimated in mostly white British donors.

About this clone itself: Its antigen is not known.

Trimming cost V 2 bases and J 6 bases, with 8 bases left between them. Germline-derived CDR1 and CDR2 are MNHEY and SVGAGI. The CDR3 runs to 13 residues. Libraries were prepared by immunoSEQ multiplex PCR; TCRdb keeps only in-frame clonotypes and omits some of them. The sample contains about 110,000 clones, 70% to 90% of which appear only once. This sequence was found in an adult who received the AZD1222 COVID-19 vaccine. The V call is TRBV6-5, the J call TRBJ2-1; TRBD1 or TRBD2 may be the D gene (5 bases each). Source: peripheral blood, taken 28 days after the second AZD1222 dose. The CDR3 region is CASSYGTTNEQFF. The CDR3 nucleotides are TGTGCCAGCAGTTACGGGACGACCAATGAGCAGTTCTTC.